Listed here are 23 T cell receptor beta chains from one sample, sequenced in a study of cytomegalovirus exposure and HLA in healthy donors. The primer mix had 60 Vbeta and 13 Jbeta primers. This table comes from immunoSEQ multiplex PCR, and its TCRdb copy is limited to in-frame clones, with some not included. The table has around 140,000 clones, just under 80% seen once. The material sequenced was PBMCs. The receptors originated from a male donor in good health and CMV-seronegative.

This clone occurred a few times. This chain joins TRBV4-1 and TRBJ2-7, with D perhaps matching TRBD2 (5 bases). The CDR3 is 19 amino acids. V dropped 0 bases and J dropped 3 bases, with 24 bases sitting between them. Germline-derived CDR1 and CDR2 are MGHRA and YSYEKL. DNA for the CDR3: TGCGCCAGCAGCCAAGATAGGTCCCAGGACTGGCCGGGGTACTACGAGCAGTACTTC. Encoded protein: CASSQDRSQDWPGYYEQYF.

The chain uses TRBV7-2 and TRBJ2-5; D gene ambiguous. Judging by the DNA end, TRBJ2-7 fits better; the J call may be wrong. This CDR3 contains 16 residues. Germline-derived CDR1 and CDR2 are SGHTA and FQGNSA. CDR3 protein: CASSLWGTASSYEQYF. The CDR3, as DNA: TGTGCCAGCAGCTTATGGGGAACGGCTAGCTCCTACGAGCAGTACTTC.

This chain joins TRBV5-4 and TRBJ2-1, with 7 bases aligning to TRBD1. CDR3 length equals 16 residues. J was trimmed by 3 bases and V by 1 base; bases with no gene match: 7. CDR1 SGHNT and CDR2 YYREEE come from the germline V gene (reference sequence). CDR3 sequence: CASSLLTGALYNEQFF. CDR3 bases: TGTGCCAGCAGCTTGCTCACAGGGGCTCTCTACAATGAGCAGTTCTTC.

This clone has more than one count but fewer than ten. CDR3 nucleotide sequence: TGCGCCAGCAGCTCCGGGACTAGCGGTACCTACGAGCAGTACTTC. Amino acid sequence: CASSSGTSGTYEQYF. The rearrangement joins TRBV5-1 to TRBJ2-7; 11 bases map to TRBD2. The CDR3 consists of 15 residues. The V and J ends lost 3 bases and 2 bases, in that order; junction bases with no gene match: 4. Germline CDR1 and CDR2: SGHRS and YFSETQ.

V gene TRBV25-1 combines with J gene TRBJ2-4, with TRBD1 matching over 9 bases. This CDR3 has 16 residues. In germline, CDR1 is MGHDK, CDR2 SYGVNS. The junction had 5 bases not matched to a gene; V was cut back by 3 bases and J by 2 bases. The CDR3 coding sequence is TGTGCCAGCAGTGACCGACAGGGGGTAACCAAAAACATTCAGTACTTC. Protein product: CASSDRQGVTKNIQYF.

The gene calls are TRBV7-9 and TRBJ2-7; D possibly corresponds to TRBD1 (5 bases). Germline loops: CDR1 SEHNR, CDR2 FQNEAQ (reference sequence). The V and J ends lost 5 bases and 3 bases respectively, with 17 bases between them. The CDR3 is 15 residues long. CDR3 coding DNA: TGTGCCAGCAGCCCACCCGGACACAAAGGCTACGAGCAGTACTTC. Translated: CASSPPGHKGYEQYF. Drawing the rest from reference TRBV7-9 and TRBJ2-7, the complete variable domain is DTGVSQNPRHKITKRGQNVTFRCDPISEHNRLYWYRQTLGQGPEFLTYFQNEAQLEKSRLLSDRFSAERPKGSFSTLEIQRTEQGDSAMYLCASSPPGHKGYEQYFGPGTRLTVT.

V gene TRBV19 combines with J gene TRBJ1-2, with D unclear. Germline CDR1 is LNHDA and CDR2 is SQIVND (reference sequence). The V end was cut by 3 bases, the J end by 4 bases, with 9 bases between. The CDR3 sequence is 13 residues long. This chain's CDR3 is CASSIQRGYGYTF. CDR3 in DNA: TGTGCCAGTAGTATTCAGAGAGGCTATGGCTACACCTTC.

V gene TRBV9 combines with J gene TRBJ2-3, with D possibly being TRBD2 (6 bases). Trimming cost V 3 bases and J 9 bases, with 20 bases left between them. CDR3 length: 15 amino acids. CDR1 SGDLS and CDR2 YYNGEE come from the germline V gene. CDR3 sequence reads: CASSAETGGLATQYF. The CDR3 DNA reads TGTGCCAGCAGCGCCGAAACTGGGGGTCTAGCGACGCAGTATTTT.

The J gene is TRBJ2-2, the V gene TRBV6-1; a weak D match, TRBD2 (6 bases). This CDR3 region has 15 residues. Germline CDR1 is MNHNS and CDR2 is SASEGT. Trimming left V 7 bases short and J 5 bases short, with 17 bases between. The CDR3 bases are TGTGCCAGCACCCCGGCGGGACTTAGTACCGGGGAGCTGTTTTTT. It yields the protein CASTPAGLSTGELFF.

V gene TRBV5-1 combines with J gene TRBJ2-1; D perhaps matches TRBD2 (5 bases). V was cut by 5 bases and J by 4 bases, with 16 bases left in between. CDR3 size: 15 residues. The germline gives CDR1 SGHRS, CDR2 YFSETQ. The CDR3 sequence is CASSLNTRGYNEQFF. CDR3 DNA: TGCGCCAGCAGTTTAAACACTCGAGGGTACAATGAGCAGTTCTTC. The full variable domain, in which reference TRBV5-1 and TRBJ2-1 provide the parts outside the CDR3, is KAGVTQTPRYLIKTRGQQVTLSCSPISGHRSVSWYQQTPGQGLQFLFEYFSETQRNKGNFPGRFSGRQFSNSRSEMNVSTLELGDSALYLCASSLNTRGYNEQFFGPGTRLTVL.

This clone has a handful of counts. This chain connects TRBV6-6 to TRBJ1-5; 8 positions agree with TRBD1. The length of the CDR3 is 14 residues. V was clipped by 5 bases and J by 9 bases; unmatched bases: 9. In germline, CDR1 is MNHNY, CDR2 SVGAGI (reference sequence). This chain's CDR3 is CASSAVGQGGPQHF. For the CDR3, the DNA is TGTGCCAGCAGTGCTGTAGGACAGGGAGGGCCCCAGCATTTT.

A remark on this clone: This same CDR3 is encoded by further DNA sequences in the sample. The chain recombines TRBV5-1 with TRBJ2-5; 11 nucleotides match TRBD1. Germline V gene sequence: CDR1 SGHRS, CDR2 YFSETQ. The length of the CDR3 is 15 residues. V lost 4 bases to trimming and J lost 5 bases; unmatched junction nucleotides: 7. In DNA form, the CDR3 reads TGCGCCAGCAGCCCCGGGACAGGGGGGAAGGAGACCCAGTACTTC. Its protein product is CASSPGTGGKETQYF.

This clone was counted only a few times. The chain has TRBV7-9 and TRBJ2-7; the match to TRBD2 covers 7 bases. J gave up 5 bases and V 4 bases, and 5 bases lay outside the gene matches. Germline V lookup: CDR1 SEHNR, CDR2 FQNEAQ (reference sequence). The CDR3 consists of 13 residues. CDR3 DNA sequence: TGTGCCAGCAGCTACGGGAGGTCGGACGAGCAGTACTTC. It translates to CASSYGRSDEQYF.

J is TRBJ2-2 and V is TRBV25-1; possible D gene TRBD1, 6 bases. The CDR3 consists of 13 residues. The V end was cut by 10 bases, the J end by 0 bases, with 9 bases between. From germline, CDR1 is MGHDK and CDR2 SYGVNS. CDR3 nucleotide sequence: TGTGCCATAGGGACACCGAACACCGGGGAGCTGTTTTTT. This gives the protein CAIGTPNTGELFF.

J is TRBJ1-1 and V is TRBV9, with TRBD1 matching 8 bases. CDR1 and CDR2 from the germline V gene are SGDLS and YYNGEE. V gave up 4 bases and J gave up 3 bases; unmatched junction bases: 8. This CDR3 has 15 residues. CDR3 sequence: CASSHNRGLYTEAFF. The CDR3 DNA sequence: TGTGCCAGCAGCCACAACAGGGGGTTGTACACTGAAGCTTTCTTT.

This clone occurred a few times. This chain joins TRBV27 and TRBJ1-6, with TRBD1 as a possible D gene (6 bases). Germline V gives CDR1 MNHEY, CDR2 SMNVEV (reference sequence). Trimming left V 6 bases short and J 8 bases short, with 11 bases between. The CDR3 is 13 amino acids. CDR3 DNA sequence: TGTGCCAGCAGGGACAGAGATTATTCACCCCTCCACTTT. Residues: CASRDRDYSPLHF.

This clone has just one count. This rearrangement joins TRBV6-5 to TRBJ2-7; D not resolved. The CDR3 has 14 amino acids. V gave up 8 bases and J gave up 0 bases, with 14 bases separating them. Germline V gives CDR1 MNHEY, CDR2 SVGAGI. CDR3 DNA sequence: TGTGCCAGCCGGCCCGGGTCTTTCTCCTACGAGCAGTACTTC. This sequence encodes CASRPGSFSYEQYF.

The chain is built from TRBV5-1 and TRBJ1-2; D is possibly TRBD1 (5 bases). Germline loops: CDR1 SGHRS, CDR2 YFSETQ. Deletions cut 1 base from V and 3 bases from J, with 13 bases between. This CDR3 region has 15 residues. DNA for the CDR3: TGCGCCAGCAGCTTGATAGGGGATGCGGACTATGGCTACACCTTC. Translating gives CASSLIGDADYGYTF.

This chain connects TRBV5-1 to TRBJ1-1; a possible D gene is TRBD1 (5 bases). Germline values: CDR1 SGHRS, CDR2 YFSETQ. V was shortened by 0 bases and J by 0 bases, with 12 bases between the two germline ends. CDR3 length: 16 amino acids. For the CDR3, the DNA is TGCGCCAGCAGCTTGGGGCAGGGCCCTATGAACACTGAAGCTTTCTTT. Its translation: CASSLGQGPMNTEAFF.

The chain uses TRBV7-2 and TRBJ2-5; TRBD1 might be the D (5 bases). From germline, CDR1 is SGHTA and CDR2 FQGNSA. The V end was cut by 3 bases, the J end by 1 base, with 9 bases between. The CDR3 runs 14 residues. The CDR3 protein is CASSFQGFQETQYF. The CDR3 DNA follows: TGTGCCAGCAGCTTCCAGGGATTCCAAGAGACCCAGTACTTC.

The chain recombines TRBV10-3 with TRBJ2-2; tentative D call: TRBD2 (5 bases). This CDR3 has 12 residues. Germline V gene sequence: CDR1 ENHRY, CDR2 SYGVKD. The V gene lost 9 bases and the J gene lost 5 bases, with 10 bases spanning the gap. As DNA, the CDR3 is TGTGCCATGGCCCCGGGAACCGGGGAGCTGTTTTTT. Protein product: CAMAPGTGELFF.

The chain has TRBV9 and TRBJ2-7, with 7 bases identical to TRBD1. Looked up from germline, CDR1 is SGDLS and CDR2 is YYNGEE. V gave up 2 bases and J gave up 7 bases; unmatched junction bases: 9. CDR3 length: 14 amino acids. The CDR3 spells CASSVGDSYDEQYF. The CDR3 DNA reads TGTGCCAGCAGCGTCGGGGACAGCTACGATGAGCAGTACTTC.

This clone was seen only once. This CDR3 is CASSELKGGAYNEQFF. In DNA, the CDR3 is TGTGCCAGCAGTGAGTTGAAAGGGGGCGCCTACAATGAGCAGTTCTTC. The V gene is TRBV6-1, the J gene TRBJ2-1, with TRBD1 matching 7 bases. Losses at the gene ends were 3 bases for V and 2 bases for J; bases not matched to a gene: 7. Germline V gives CDR1 MNHNS, CDR2 SASEGT. The CDR3 totals 16 residues.